Shown below are 24 T cell receptor beta chains from a single sample sequenced in a study of CXCR3-negative and CXCR3-positive naive CD8 T cells. Whole-study results and caveats: Naive cells positive for CXCR3 carried more hydrophobic TRB CDR3s than CXCR3-negative ones.

Libraries were UMI-labeled 5' RACE TRB cDNA. TCRdb re-called the 5' RACE reads and catalogs CDR3 proteins one per entry, DNA excluded. This repertoire includes 55,000 to 75,000 distinct CDR3 sequences. No antigen has been identified for these receptors. The material sequenced was naive CXCR3+ CD8+ T cells from blood. Subset meaning: CD45RO-CCR7+CD27+CD95- naive CD8+ T cells expressing CXCR3 (TNR3+). The receptors originated from a human donor in good health. Some clones in this sample may be carry-over from other donors' samples.

The V call is TRBV12-3 or TRBV12-4, the J call TRBJ2-5; TCRdb outputs TRBD1, but without DNA this stays unchecked. The CDR3 has 14 residues. This CDR3 is CASSWTGTQETQYF.

The chain combines TRBV9 with TRBJ2-1. Germline values: CDR1 SGDLS, CDR2 YYNGEE. The CDR3 totals 11 residues. The CDR3 sequence: CASSANNEQFF.

V usage is TRBV29-1 and J usage is TRBJ2-3; TCRdb designates TRBD2, a call that cannot be tested without DNA. Germline assignment: CDR1 SQVTM and CDR2 ANQGSEA. The CDR3 extends over 16 amino acids. The CDR3 is CSVEDESRASTDTQYF.

The chain has TRBV12-3 or TRBV12-4 and TRBJ2-7. This CDR3 has 12 residues. CDR3: CASSFGPYEQYF.

The chain combines TRBV9 with TRBJ1-4. Germline-derived CDR1 and CDR2 are SGDLS and YYNGEE. The CDR3 runs 14 residues. The CDR3 reads CASSATPSWEKLFF.

This sequence joins TRBV7-8 and TRBJ2-5; TCRdb picks TRBD2, but there is no DNA to check that call. The CDR3 spans 18 residues. From germline, CDR1 is SGHVS and CDR2 FQNEAQ. The CDR3 region is CASSLLLWGGKPRETQYF.

The rearrangement joins TRBV7-8 to TRBJ1-1; TCRdb proposes TRBD1, but this gene call is untestable without DNA. This CDR3 has 14 amino acids. Per germline, CDR1 SGHVS and CDR2 FQNEAQ. The CDR3 protein is CASSHRTVNTEAFF. The full variable domain, with the rest looked up from reference TRBV7-8 and TRBJ1-1, is GAGVSQSPRYKVAKRGQDVALRCDPISGHVSLFWYQQALGQGPEFLTYFQNEAQLDKSGLPSDRFFAERPEGSVSTLKIQRTQQEDSAVYLCASSHRTVNTEAFFGQGTRLTVV.

The chain couples TRBV29-1 to TRBJ1-6; TCRdb gives TRBD1 as the D gene, but with no DNA this cannot be confirmed. Germline values: CDR1 SQVTM, CDR2 ANQGSEA. The CDR3 is made up of 14 amino acids. The CDR3 loop is CSVEETGAGSPLHF.

CDR3 sequence: CSARAEGADDEKLFF. V gene TRBV20-1 combines with J gene TRBJ1-4; the TRBD1 assignment by TCRdb is unverifiable without DNA. CDR1 is DFQATT and CDR2 is SNEGSKA in the germline V gene (reference sequence). The CDR3 loop spans 15 amino acids.

V usage is TRBV20-1 and J usage is TRBJ2-3; absent DNA, TCRdb's TRBD1 call cannot be checked. The length of the CDR3 is 11 residues. The germline V gene encodes CDR1 DFQATT and CDR2 SNEGSKA (reference sequence). This chain's CDR3 is CSADQGDTQYF.

V gene TRBV29-1 combines with J gene TRBJ2-7. CDR1 and CDR2 (germline): SQVTM, ANQGSEA. The CDR3 consists of 13 residues. CDR3 in amino acids: CSVIIRASSEQYF.

The chain carries TRBV7-9 and TRBJ2-5; the TCRdb D gene call, TRBD1, has no DNA to confirm it. CDR1 and CDR2 (germline): SEHNR, FQNEAQ (reference sequence). This CDR3 has 14 amino acids. This CDR3 is CASSSDRWQETQYF.

V usage is TRBV3-1 and J usage is TRBJ2-2; no DNA is available, so the TRBD2 call from TCRdb remains unchecked. From germline, CDR1 is LGHDT and CDR2 YNNKEL (reference sequence). The CDR3 is 16 amino acids. CDR3 sequence reads: CASSLRRQSLTGELFF.

The rearrangement uses TRBV4-3 and TRBJ2-7. The CDR3 loop spans 16 amino acids. The germline V gene has CDR1 LGHNA and CDR2 YSLEER. The CDR3: CASSQDRFQGPYEQYF.

The chain links TRBV9 to TRBJ1-2. Germline values: CDR1 SGDLS, CDR2 YYNGEE. The CDR3 consists of 15 residues. CDR3 region: CASSLLRETFYGYTF.

V usage is TRBV12-3 or TRBV12-4 and J usage is TRBJ2-1. This CDR3 is built from 11 residues. CDR3 protein: CASSSINEQFF.

V is TRBV6-2 or TRBV6-3 and J is TRBJ2-2; TCRdb outputs TRBD1, but without DNA this stays unchecked. The CDR3 is made up of 12 amino acids. Germline assignment: CDR1 MNHEY and CDR2 SVGEGT. Here the CDR3 reads CATFQGAGELFF.

J is TRBJ2-2 and V is TRBV7-6; no DNA is available, so the TRBD2 call from TCRdb remains unchecked. This CDR3 has 13 amino acids. Germline CDR1 reads SGHVS; CDR2 reads FNYEAQ. The CDR3 loop reads CASSSLATGELFF.

The chain recombines TRBV29-1 with TRBJ2-2; TCRdb indicates TRBD2, and absent DNA this call remains unverified. This CDR3 spans 13 amino acids. The V gene's germline CDR1 is SQVTM and CDR2 ANQGSEA. CDR3 sequence reads: CSVLAQNAGELFF.

The chain recombines TRBV5-1 with TRBJ2-2. CDR1 SGHRS and CDR2 YFSETQ come from the germline V gene. The length of the CDR3 is 14 residues. The CDR3 loop is CASSWVMNTGELFF. The full variable domain, in which reference TRBV5-1 and TRBJ2-2 provide the parts outside the CDR3, is KAGVTQTPRYLIKTRGQQVTLSCSPISGHRSVSWYQQTPGQGLQFLFEYFSETQRNKGNFPGRFSGRQFSNSRSEMNVSTLELGDSALYLCASSWVMNTGELFFGEGSRLTVL.

The V gene is TRBV27, the J gene TRBJ1-1; the TRBD1 assignment by TCRdb is unverifiable without DNA. The CDR3 contains 15 residues. From germline, CDR1 is MNHEY and CDR2 SMNVEV (reference sequence). CDR3 sequence reads: CASSHRGVGNTEAFF.

The chain is built from TRBV9 and TRBJ2-7; TCRdb lists TRBD2, though no DNA is available to test this call. Germline V gene data show CDR1 as SGDLS and CDR2 as YYNGEE. This CDR3 is built from 14 residues. Here the CDR3 reads CASSPGTRLYEQYF.

The chain carries TRBV7-7 and TRBJ2-5; TCRdb indicates TRBD2, and absent DNA this call remains unverified. CDR3 length: 13 residues. The germline gives CDR1 SSHAT, CDR2 FNYEAQ (reference sequence). CDR3 region: CASSPRGAETQYF.

The rearrangement links TRBV3-1 to TRBJ2-2. Germline V gives CDR1 LGHDT, CDR2 YNNKEL (reference sequence). This CDR3 has 18 residues. The chain's CDR3 is CASSQVDGRAANTGELFF.